The 31 T cell receptor beta chains listed next were all sequenced from one sample in a study of shared clonotypes between healthy human individuals. Method: immunoSEQ multiplex PCR; TCRdb's copy keeps in-frame clones and lacks some. The sample lists 1,500,000 or so clones, around 97% occurring once. The sample comprised naive CD4+ T cells sorted from blood. Specified subset: CD45RA+ positively selected. These receptors were collected from a young man in good health.

The genes are TRBV7-3 and TRBJ1-2, with 9 nucleotides matching TRBD1. J was trimmed by 5 bases and V by 0 bases; bases with no gene match: 13. Looked up from germline, CDR1 is SGHTA and CDR2 is FQGTGA. CDR3 size: 18 residues. The CDR3 reads CASSLTNPTGGGAYGYTF. In DNA, the CDR3 is TGTGCCAGCAGCTTAACGAACCCGACAGGGGGTGGTGCTTATGGCTACACCTTC.

The chain carries TRBV10-2 and TRBJ2-7; D gene uncertain. V lost 3 bases and J 6 bases, leaving 6 bases between the germline ends. CDR1 and CDR2 from the germline V gene are WSHSY and SAAADI. CDR3 length: 11 amino acids. The DNA for the CDR3 is TGCGCCAGCAGTGACCTCTTCGAGCAGTACTTC. The encoded protein is CASSDLFEQYF.

The chain joins TRBV10-3 to TRBJ2-7, with 9 bases fitting TRBD2. CDR1 and CDR2 from the germline V gene are ENHRY and SYGVKD. This CDR3 contains 16 residues. After removal of 6 bases from V and 3 bases from J, the junction contained 12 bases not matched to a gene. The CDR3 sequence is CAIRGTQGLAYYEQYF. CDR3 nucleotides: TGTGCCATCAGGGGGACCCAGGGACTAGCCTACTACGAGCAGTACTTC.

This clone was recorded a few times. This chain uses TRBV5-1 with TRBJ1-1, with TRBD1 identical over 8 bases. The CDR3 runs to 12 residues. Unmatched junction bases numbered 6, after V lost 3 bases and J lost 11 bases. Germline V gives CDR1 SGHRS, CDR2 YFSETQ. CDR3 in DNA: TGCGCCAGCAGCTCTGACAGGGGTAAGGCTTTCTTT. Protein sequence: CASSSDRGKAFF. The full variable domain, in which reference TRBV5-1 and TRBJ1-1 provide the parts outside the CDR3, is KAGVTQTPRYLIKTRGQQVTLSCSPISGHRSVSWYQQTPGQGLQFLFEYFSETQRNKGNFPGRFSGRQFSNSRSEMNVSTLELGDSALYLCASSSDRGKAFFGQGTRLTVV.

The chain joins TRBV4-1 to TRBJ1-3; D perhaps matches TRBD1 (5 bases). Germline CDR1 and CDR2: MGHRA and YSYEKL. Trimming stripped 1 base from V and 6 bases from J, with 13 bases between. The CDR3 has 15 amino acids. The CDR3 nucleotides are TGCGCCAGCAGCCAAGTCTCAGGGCCAGCAAACACCATATATTTT. Its translation is CASSQVSGPANTIYF.

This clone was detected once. The rearrangement links TRBV5-6 to TRBJ2-2; no firm D call. Trimming left V 0 bases short and J 0 bases short, with 9 bases between. The CDR3 is made up of 16 amino acids. CDR1 is SGHDT and CDR2 is YYEEEE in the germline V gene. This chain's CDR3 is CASSLVSVANTGELFF. In DNA form, the CDR3 reads TGTGCCAGCAGCTTGGTCAGCGTAGCGAACACCGGGGAGCTGTTTTTT. Filled out from reference TRBV5-6 and TRBJ2-2, the complete variable domain reads DAGVTQSPTHLIKTRGQQVTLRCSPKSGHDTVSWYQQALGQGPQFIFQYYEEEERQRGNFPDRFSGHQFPNYSSELNVNALLLGDSALYLCASSLVSVANTGELFFGEGSRLTVL.

The chain is built from TRBV28 and TRBJ2-7, with 11 nucleotides matching TRBD2. There are 16 residues in the CDR3. Looked up from germline, CDR1 is MDHEN and CDR2 is SYDVKM. V lost 1 base to trimming and J lost 4 bases; unmatched junction nucleotides: 6. CDR3 nucleotides: TGTGCCAGCAGTTTATTGACTAGCGGGAAAGAATACGAGCAGTACTTC. Translated, it gives CASSLLTSGKEYEQYF.

The chain is built from TRBV4-2 and TRBJ2-3, with D possibly TRBD1 on 5 matching bases. The V end lost 4 bases, the J end lost 4 bases, and 15 bases lay between the germline ends. This CDR3 is 15 amino acids long. CDR1 and CDR2 (germline): LGHNA, YNFKEQ. This chain's CDR3 is CASSLEGQGADTQYF. CDR3 in DNA: TGTGCCAGCAGCCTCGAAGGCCAAGGGGCAGATACGCAGTATTTT.

The chain is built from TRBV28 and TRBJ2-7, with 13 bases matching TRBD2. The CDR3 totals 15 residues. J was trimmed by 5 bases and V by 10 bases; bases with no gene match: 11. Germline V CDR1 and CDR2: MDHEN, SYDVKM. CDR3 DNA: TGTGCCATTCGGGATGGACTAGCGGGAGATCACGAGCAGTACTTC. Residues: CAIRDGLAGDHEQYF.

This clone was recorded only once. The CDR3 is CATSRDLTDTEAFF. The DNA of the CDR3 is TGTGCCACCAGCAGAGATCTGACAGACACTGAAGCTTTCTTT. The chain carries TRBV15 and TRBJ1-1, with D possibly matching TRBD1 (5 bases). Germline lookup yields CDR1 LNHNV and CDR2 YYDKDF (reference sequence). The CDR3 has 14 amino acids. Trimming shortened V by 0 bases and J by 3 bases, and 8 bases separated the two germline ends.

The rearrangement joins TRBV28 to TRBJ2-3; no reliable D call. Germline values: CDR1 MDHEN, CDR2 SYDVKM. V shed 5 bases and J shed 2 bases, with 23 bases lying between them. This CDR3 region has 18 residues. In DNA form, the CDR3 reads TGTGCCAGCAGTGCCTTCTCCTACTACGAGGCCCACACAGATACGCAGTATTTT. Translated, it gives CASSAFSYYEAHTDTQYF.

The chain joins TRBV18 to TRBJ1-4; D may be TRBD1 (5 bases). The CDR3 extends over 11 amino acids. CDR1 and CDR2 (germline): KGHSH, LQKENI. Trimming cost V 3 bases and J 14 bases, with 10 bases left between them. The CDR3 loop reads CASSPGVALFF. DNA for the CDR3: TGTGCCAGCTCACCGGGGGTGGCTCTGTTTTTT.

The chain uses TRBV29-1 and TRBJ2-1, with TRBD1 identical over 8 bases. Looked up from germline, CDR1 is SQVTM and CDR2 is ANQGSEA. V gave up 5 bases and J gave up 2 bases; unmatched junction bases: 5. This CDR3 is 14 amino acids long. For the CDR3, the DNA is TGCAGCGTTCGCGCGGGACAGGCCTACAATGAGCAGTTCTTC. As protein: CSVRAGQAYNEQFF.

CDR3 nucleotide sequence: TGCGCCAGCAGTGGACTAGCGGGTGCCTACGAGCAGTACTTC. Translated, it gives CASSGLAGAYEQYF. This sequence joins TRBV10-1 and TRBJ2-7; 10 bases fit TRBD2. Germline V gene data show CDR1 as WNHNN and CDR2 as SYGVQD (reference sequence). The CDR3 spans 14 residues. The V and J ends lost 4 bases and 2 bases, in that order; junction bases with no gene match: 2.

The chain uses TRBV5-5 and TRBJ1-4; no firm D call. V lost 2 bases to trimming and J lost 4 bases, with 12 bases between them. The length of the CDR3 is 15 residues. The germline V gene encodes CDR1 SGHKS and CDR2 YYEKEE (reference sequence). The CDR3 is CASSFKREYNEKLFF. DNA for the CDR3: TGTGCCAGCAGCTTTAAAAGGGAGTATAATGAAAAACTGTTTTTT.

This clone was seen only a few times. The chain is built from TRBV5-1 and TRBJ2-5; possibly TRBD2 for D (5 bases). The CDR3 has 14 residues. Trimming took off 0 bases at V and 5 bases at J, with 11 bases between the two ends. Germline CDR1 reads SGHRS; CDR2 reads YFSETQ. The CDR3 here is CASSLGGLSETQYF. Written as DNA, the CDR3 is TGCGCCAGCAGCTTGGGAGGGCTTTCGGAGACCCAGTACTTC.

The chain links TRBV27 to TRBJ1-2; D remains ambiguous. Per the germline V gene, CDR1 is MNHEY and CDR2 is SMNVEV (reference sequence). The V end lost 2 bases, the J end lost 2 bases, and 9 bases lay between the germline ends. CDR3 length: 14 residues. CDR3 sequence reads: CASSLGGGNYGYTF. Written as DNA, the CDR3 is TGTGCCAGCAGTTTAGGCGGAGGGAACTATGGCTACACCTTC.

The chain uses TRBV28 and TRBJ1-1; no reliable D call. V was shortened by 9 bases and J by 3 bases, with 11 bases between the two germline ends. Per germline, CDR1 MDHEN and CDR2 SYDVKM. CDR3 length: 12 residues. The CDR3 region is CASVGRYTEAFF. CDR3 nucleotides: TGTGCCAGTGTAGGGAGATACACTGAAGCTTTCTTT.

The chain joins TRBV5-1 to TRBJ2-2, with 9 positions matching TRBD2. V shed 6 bases and J 5 bases; nucleotides not matched to a gene: 8. Germline-derived CDR1 and CDR2 are SGHRS and YFSETQ. The CDR3 totals 15 residues. The CDR3 region has the DNA TGCGCCAGCACCCTTAGCGGGAGCGGGACCGGGGAGCTGTTTTTT. Amino acids: CASTLSGSGTGELFF.

The chain joins TRBV7-2 to TRBJ2-5; TRBD2 is a possible D gene (6 bases). This CDR3 has 17 amino acids. V gave up 3 bases and J gave up 7 bases, with 24 bases separating them. The germline gives CDR1 SGHTA, CDR2 FQGNSA. The CDR3 nucleotides read TGTGCCAGCAGCTTCCTGGGGGTTGGATCGGGAGCCGGGACCCAGTACTTC. The encoded protein is CASSFLGVGSGAGTQYF.

The chain employs TRBV6-5 and TRBJ1-2; D gene uncertain. Trimming took off 5 bases at V and 7 bases at J, with 5 bases between the two ends. Per the germline V gene, CDR1 is MNHEY and CDR2 is SVGAGI. The CDR3 is 10 residues long. CDR3 DNA sequence: TGTGCCAGCAGTCTAGTTGGCTACACCTTC. Its protein product is CASSLVGYTF.

The chain combines TRBV11-1 with TRBJ2-7, with TRBD1 matching 8 bases. Germline CDR1 and CDR2: SGHAT and FQDESV (reference sequence). The CDR3 covers 14 residues. Germline trimming cut 1 base from V and 4 bases from J; bases unmatched to any gene: 3. The DNA of the CDR3 is TGTGCCAGCAGCTTAGATGGGACAGGTTACGAGCAGTACTTC. This gives the protein CASSLDGTGYEQYF.

The chain is built from TRBV6-1 and TRBJ2-1; 9 bases match TRBD1. The junction had 2 bases not matched to a gene; V was cut back by 6 bases and J by 2 bases. Germline CDR1 MNHNS, CDR2 SASEGT. This CDR3 has 14 amino acids. CDR3 amino acids: CASSRDRAYNEQFF. CDR3 in DNA: TGTGCCAGCAGCCGGGACAGGGCCTACAATGAGCAGTTCTTC.

This CDR3 is CAIPSGQGHSGANVLTF. CDR3 bases: TGTGCCATCCCCTCGGGACAGGGACATTCTGGGGCCAACGTCCTGACTTTC. This sequence joins TRBV10-3 and TRBJ2-6, with 9 nucleotides matching TRBD1. The CDR3 is made up of 17 amino acids. Germline V gene sequence: CDR1 ENHRY, CDR2 SYGVKD. V lost 8 bases to trimming and J lost 1 base; unmatched junction nucleotides: 9.

The chain joins TRBV5-1 to TRBJ2-2; D ambiguous. Germline V gene lookup returns CDR1 SGHRS and CDR2 YFSETQ. Trimming cost V 0 bases and J 3 bases, with 9 bases left between them. There are 15 residues in the CDR3. CDR3 bases: TGCGCCAGCAGCTTGGGGCGTACGGACACCGGGGAGCTGTTTTTT. Translation gives CASSLGRTDTGELFF.

This chain joins TRBV10-3 and TRBJ2-1; tentatively, D is TRBD2 (5 bases). V was shortened by 0 bases and J by 7 bases, with 7 bases between the two germline ends. Germline CDR1 and CDR2: ENHRY and SYGVKD. CDR3 length equals 13 residues. The CDR3 DNA reads as TGTGCCATCAGTGAGTCCGGGATTAATGAGCAGTTCTTC. Protein: CAISESGINEQFF.

J is TRBJ2-1 and V is TRBV14; D gene uncertain. V was shortened by 4 bases and J by 3 bases, with 13 bases between the two germline ends. CDR1 is SGHDN and CDR2 is FVKESK in the germline V gene. The CDR3 is 15 residues long. CDR3 residues: CASSPPPLLYNEQFF. DNA for the CDR3: TGTGCCAGCAGCCCCCCGCCGCTCCTCTACAATGAGCAGTTCTTC.

V and J are TRBV28 and TRBJ2-1; D is perhaps TRBD1 or TRBD2 (5 bases each). Germline V CDR1 and CDR2: MDHEN, SYDVKM. Trimming took off 5 bases at V and 8 bases at J, with 22 bases between the two ends. This CDR3 has 16 amino acids. The CDR3 sequence: CASSPPGPSLWDEQFF. DNA of the CDR3: TGTGCCAGCAGTCCGCCGGGACCGAGCCTTTGGGATGAGCAGTTCTTC.

This rearrangement joins TRBV28 to TRBJ1-5; D is unclear. The CDR3 sequence is 15 residues long. V dropped 6 bases and J dropped 3 bases, with 15 bases sitting between them. The V gene's germline CDR1 is MDHEN and CDR2 SYDVKM. The CDR3 coding sequence is TGTGCCAGCAGCCCCTTTTTGGGGAACAATCAGCCCCAGCATTTT. It codes for CASSPFLGNNQPQHF.

This chain joins TRBV5-4 and TRBJ2-1; tentatively, D is TRBD1 (5 bases). CDR3 length: 13 amino acids. V was trimmed by 2 bases and J by 8 bases, leaving 11 bases between them. Germline CDR1 is SGHNT and CDR2 is YYREEE (reference sequence). The CDR3 sequence is CASSFPGKDEQFF. CDR3 DNA: TGTGCCAGCAGCTTTCCAGGGAAGGATGAGCAGTTCTTC.

V and J are TRBV6-6 and TRBJ2-1, with 11 bases lining up with TRBD2. This CDR3 spans 15 amino acids. Germline values: CDR1 MNHNY, CDR2 SVGAGI (reference sequence). J lost 6 bases, V lost 9 bases, and 10 bases had no gene match. CDR3 nucleotide sequence: TGTGCCAGTCTCCATATAGCGGGAGGGCCCAATGAGCAGTTCTTC. Its translation is CASLHIAGGPNEQFF.